This T cell receptor beta chain comes out of a study of identifying expanded T cells in peripheral blood. Remarks on this clone: This sample also contains other DNA sequences that code for the same CDR3.

Generated by immunoSEQ multiplex PCR, the TCRdb table keeps only in-frame clones and is missing some. The table has 75,000 to 100,000 clones, approximately 89% seen once. During the collection period, no donor immune events like infections were recorded. V shed 2 bases and J shed 8 bases, with 9 bases lying between them. This CDR3 has 12 amino acids. Per the germline V gene, CDR1 is MNHEY and CDR2 is SVGAGI. Sequenced input: blood. The rearrangement joins TRBV6-5 to TRBJ1-1, with D perhaps TRBD1 (5 bases). The sequence was collected from a person aged 18 to 75 in good health. CDR3 DNA sequence: TGTGCCAGCAGTTACGGGGGGACGGAAGCTTTCTTT. Translated: CASSYGGTEAFF.